What follows are 7 T cell receptor beta chains derived from one specimen sequenced in a study of healthy donors' naive CD4 and CD8 T cells. A linear amplification protocol produced the TCR libraries from 400 to 550 ng of total RNA. TCRdb reprocessed the reads with MiXCR, giving one entry per CDR3 protein. Found here are approximately 180,000 distinct CDR3 sequences, about four fifths of them singletons; the top ten hold approximately 2.5%. Sequencing input: naive CD4+ and CD8+ T cells sorted from blood, pooled from several donors. Receptors originate from a pool of human donors in good health; the sample pools cells from several healthy donors.

The chain couples TRBV19 to TRBJ1-5; D uncertain. Per germline, CDR1 LNHDA and CDR2 SQIVND (reference sequence). V was cut by 3 bases and J by 7 bases, with 19 bases left in between. This CDR3 is 16 amino acids long. Here the CDR3 reads CASSMGGAFKSQPQHF. CDR3 in DNA: TGTGCCAGTAGTATGGGTGGCGCCTTTAAGTCCCAGCCCCAGCATTTT.

This chain joins TRBV19 and TRBJ1-1, with D maybe TRBD1 (6 bases). The CDR3 contains 14 residues. Germline CDR1 LNHDA, CDR2 SQIVND (reference sequence). V shed 6 bases and J shed 1 base, with 12 bases lying between them. CDR3 sequence (DNA): TGTGCCAGTAGACGGACAGCGCCGAACACTGAAGCTTTCTTT. This encodes CASRRTAPNTEAFF.

The rearrangement links TRBV2 to TRBJ2-5; no clear D. The CDR3 extends over 12 amino acids. CDR1 is SNHLY, CDR2 FYNNEI, per germline. V shed 4 bases and J shed 10 bases, with 13 bases lying between them. The CDR3 DNA reads TGTGCCAGCAGTGGAGAGAACCCGAGCCAGTACTTC. Translated: CASSGENPSQYF.

The chain employs TRBV2 and TRBJ2-3; 10 bases align to TRBD2. CDR1 and CDR2 (germline): SNHLY, FYNNEI. Trimming took 7 bases from V and 6 from J; bases not matched to a gene: 7. The CDR3 totals 14 residues. The CDR3 DNA reads as TGTGCCAGCACCCTAGCGGGGGAAGCTGATACGCAGTATTTT. As protein: CASTLAGEADTQYF.

The table lists this clonotype with a few counts. V is TRBV11-1 and J is TRBJ2-5; a weak D match, TRBD1 (6 bases). The ends were cut back, 4 bases at V and 5 bases at J, with 17 bases in the middle. CDR3 length equals 15 residues. Germline CDR1 and CDR2: SGHAT and FQDESV (reference sequence). CDR3 nucleotides: TGTGCCAGCAGCTCCTACCCAAACAGGGAGGAGACCCAGTACTTC. This codes for CASSSYPNREETQYF.

The V gene is TRBV20-1, the J gene TRBJ2-7, with D uncertain. Per germline, CDR1 DFQATT and CDR2 SNEGSKA (reference sequence). The CDR3 runs 11 residues. Deletions cut 1 base from V and 6 bases from J, with 7 bases between. The CDR3 coding sequence is TGCAGTGCTAGAGTCGACCTCGAGCAGTACTTC. Protein sequence: CSARVDLEQYF.

J is TRBJ2-1 and V is TRBV6-5; 7 bases match TRBD2. The CDR3 has 14 amino acids. With 2 bases clipped from V and 12 bases from J, the junction kept 10 bases outside the gene matches. The V gene's germline CDR1 is MNHEY and CDR2 SVGAGI. The CDR3, as DNA: TGTGCCAGCAGTTACACCAATGGACTAGTCGGGCAGTTCTTC. Protein sequence: CASSYTNGLVGQFF.